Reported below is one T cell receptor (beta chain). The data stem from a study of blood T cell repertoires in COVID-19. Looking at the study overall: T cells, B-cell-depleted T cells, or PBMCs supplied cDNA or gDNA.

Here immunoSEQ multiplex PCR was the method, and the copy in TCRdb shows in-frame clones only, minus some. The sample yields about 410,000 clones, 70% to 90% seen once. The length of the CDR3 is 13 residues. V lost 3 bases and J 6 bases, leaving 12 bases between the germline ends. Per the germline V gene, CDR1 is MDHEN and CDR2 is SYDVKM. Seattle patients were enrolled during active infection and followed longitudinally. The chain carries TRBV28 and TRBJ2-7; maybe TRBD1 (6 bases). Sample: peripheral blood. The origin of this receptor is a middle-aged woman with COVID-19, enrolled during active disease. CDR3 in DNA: TGTGCCAGCAGTTTCGTCAGGGGCCCCGAGCAGTACTTC. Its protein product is CASSFVRGPEQYF.